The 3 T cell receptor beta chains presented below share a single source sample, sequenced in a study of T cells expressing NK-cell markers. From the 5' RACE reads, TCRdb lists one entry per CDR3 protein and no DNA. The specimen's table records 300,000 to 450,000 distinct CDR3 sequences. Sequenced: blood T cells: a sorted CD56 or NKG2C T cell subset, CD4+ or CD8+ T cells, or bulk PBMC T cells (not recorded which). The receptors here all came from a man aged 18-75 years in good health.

The CDR3 region is CASSLAGGPRNEQFF. The chain uses TRBV7-9 and TRBJ2-1; TCRdb's assignment of TRBD1 cannot be checked, as there is no DNA. The germline gives CDR1 SEHNR, CDR2 FQNEAQ (reference sequence). The CDR3 has 15 amino acids. The full variable domain, with the rest looked up from reference TRBV7-9 and TRBJ2-1, is DTGVSQNPRHKITKRGQNVTFRCDPISEHNRLYWYRQTLGQGPEFLTYFQNEAQLEKSRLLSDRFSAERPKGSFSTLEIQRTEQGDSAMYLCASSLAGGPRNEQFFGPGTRLTVL.

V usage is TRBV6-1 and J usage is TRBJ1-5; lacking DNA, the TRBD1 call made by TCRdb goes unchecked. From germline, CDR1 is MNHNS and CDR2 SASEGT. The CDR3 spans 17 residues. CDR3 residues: CASSEAAYRGRPQPQHF.

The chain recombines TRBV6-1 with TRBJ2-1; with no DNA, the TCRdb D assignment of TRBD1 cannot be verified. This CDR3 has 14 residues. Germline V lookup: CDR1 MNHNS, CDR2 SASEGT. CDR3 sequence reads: CASSASGGGYEQFF.